The rows below give T cell receptor beta chains drawn from one sample of a study of blood T cells in healthy people across ages. Using its own MiXCR run on the 5' RACE reads, TCRdb lists one record per CDR3 protein. The sample records just under 750,000 distinct CDR3 sequences, approximately 21% being singletons. The sample taken for sequencing was blood. The source is a man in his 70s in good health. Both conserved end residues are part of each CDR3. Each record gives: D gene, clone size, J gene, V gene, CDR3 DNA, CDR3 protein. D genes are given only for firm matches. The size field is filled for only some rows; it gives once, few, many or a size class.

>NA|NA|TRBJ2-3|TRBV5-1
TGCGCCAGCAGCTTGCGACCGGACGGGAACACAGATACGCAGTATTTT
CASSLRPDGNTDTQYF
>TRBD2|many|TRBJ2-7|TRBV7-9
TGTGCCAGCAGCTTAATGACGGCGGGAGGCTACGAGCAGTACTTC
CASSLMTAGGYEQYF
>NA|few|TRBJ2-7|TRBV13
TGTGCCAGCAGCCCCCAGGATGTCTCCTACGAGCAGTACTTC
CASSPQDVSYEQYF
>NA|NA|TRBJ1-1|TRBV7-2
TGTGCCAGCAGCCTCCGTCGGGAATCTGGCACTGAAGCTTTCTTT
CASSLRRESGTEAFF
>NA|few|TRBJ2-1|TRBV3-1
TGTGCCAGCAGCTTGCCAGGAGGATACAATGAGCAGTTCTTC
CASSLPGGYNEQFF
>NA|NA|TRBJ2-1|TRBV6-6
TGTGCCAGCAGGGGCTCAGAAGGGGGGCCCTATGAGCAGTTCTTC
CASRGSEGGPYEQFF
>NA|few|TRBJ2-2|TRBV20-1
TGCAGTGCTGGTTCCTCCTCGGGCACCGGGGAGCTGTTTTTT
CSAGSSSGTGELFF
>NA|NA|TRBJ2-5|TRBV7-8
TGTGCCAGCAGCCTAATGGGACTGACTCCGGAGACCCAGTACTTC
CASSLMGLTPETQYF
>TRBD2|NA|TRBJ2-5|TRBV7-2
TGTGCCAGCAGCTTTCGAGCAGCGGGAGTGGTGGAGACCCAGTACTTC
CASSFRAAGVVETQYF
>NA|NA|TRBJ1-1|TRBV9
TGTGCCAGCAGCGACCCTCAGGGAGGGGGAAACCTAAACACTGAAGCTTTCTTT
CASSDPQGGGNLNTEAFF
>TRBD1|NA|TRBJ1-4|TRBV2
TGTGCCAGCAGTTGGACAGGGGGCACTAATGAAAAACTGTTTTTT
CASSWTGGTNEKLFF
>NA|NA|TRBJ2-7|TRBV12-3/TRBV12-4
TGTGCCAGCAGTTTTTTTGGCGGGGCAGGGGAGCAGTACTTC
CASSFFGGAGEQYF